This T cell receptor (gamma chain) was sequenced for a study of γδ T cells in repeated Plasmodium falciparum infection. TCRdb repeated clone calling on the multiplex PCR reads with CATT. The sample records roughly 13,000 gamma-chain clones, around 1.6% being singletons. CDR3 size: 15 residues. CDR1 GITISATS and CDR2 ISYDGTV come from the germline V gene (reference sequence). In the case of this clone: A far larger clone is one base from this, pointing to a likely read error. Other DNA sequences in this specimen translate into the identical CDR3.

Flow sorting of PBMC yielded separate Vgamma9/Vdelta2+ and Vdelta2-negative gammadelta T cell populations for bulk repertoire analysis. Sequencing input: gamma-delta T cells from blood. The chain has TRGV9 and TRGJ1 or TRGJ2. TCRdb supplies no J gene; here it was assigned by aligning the nucleotide sequence to germline. The source of this sequence is a pool of human donors (malaria-infected and uninfected, not separated). The CDR3 coding sequence is TGCGCCTTGTGGGAGGTGCAAGGGGGTCGGTATAAGAAACTCTTT. As protein: CALWEVQGGRYKKLF.